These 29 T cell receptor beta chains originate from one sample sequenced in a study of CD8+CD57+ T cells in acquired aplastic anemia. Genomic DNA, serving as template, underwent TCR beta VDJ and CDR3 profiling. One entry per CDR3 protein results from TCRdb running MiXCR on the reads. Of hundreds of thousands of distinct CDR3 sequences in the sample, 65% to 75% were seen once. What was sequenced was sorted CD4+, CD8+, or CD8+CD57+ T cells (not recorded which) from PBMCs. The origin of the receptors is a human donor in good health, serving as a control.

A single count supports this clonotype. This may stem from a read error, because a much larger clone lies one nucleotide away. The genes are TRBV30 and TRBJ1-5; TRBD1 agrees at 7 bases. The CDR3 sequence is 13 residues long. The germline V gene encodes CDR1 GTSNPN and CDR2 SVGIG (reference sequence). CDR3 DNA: TGTGCCTGGAGCGAGGGGGCAAGTCAGCCCCTGCATTTT. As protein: CAWSEGASQPLHF. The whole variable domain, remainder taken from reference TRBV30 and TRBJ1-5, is SQTIHQWPATLVQPVGSPLSLECTVEGTSNPNLYWYRQAAGRGLQLLFYSVGIGQISSEVPQNLSASRPQDRQFILSSKKLLLSDSGFYLCAWSEGASQPLHFGDGTRLSIL.

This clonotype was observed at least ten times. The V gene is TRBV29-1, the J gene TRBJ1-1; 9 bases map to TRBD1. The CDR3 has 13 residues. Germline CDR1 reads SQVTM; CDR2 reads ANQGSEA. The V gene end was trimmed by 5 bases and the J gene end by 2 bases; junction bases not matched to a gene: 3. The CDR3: CSVTTGGNTEAFF. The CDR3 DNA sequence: TGCAGCGTTACAACAGGGGGCAACACTGAAGCTTTCTTT.

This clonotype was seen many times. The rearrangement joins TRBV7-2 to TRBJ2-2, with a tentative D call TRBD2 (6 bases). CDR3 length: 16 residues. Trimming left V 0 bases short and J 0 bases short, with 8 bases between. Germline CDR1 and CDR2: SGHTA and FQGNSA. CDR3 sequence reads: CASSLAGGTNTGELFF. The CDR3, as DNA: TGTGCCAGCAGCTTAGCGGGAGGTACGAACACCGGGGAGCTGTTTTTT.

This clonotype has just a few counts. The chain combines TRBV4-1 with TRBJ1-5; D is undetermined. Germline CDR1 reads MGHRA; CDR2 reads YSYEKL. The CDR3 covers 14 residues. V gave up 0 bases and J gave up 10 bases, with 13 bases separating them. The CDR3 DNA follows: TGCGCCAGCAGCCAAGACGGTGGGAGCCGTCCCCAGCATTTT. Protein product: CASSQDGGSRPQHF.

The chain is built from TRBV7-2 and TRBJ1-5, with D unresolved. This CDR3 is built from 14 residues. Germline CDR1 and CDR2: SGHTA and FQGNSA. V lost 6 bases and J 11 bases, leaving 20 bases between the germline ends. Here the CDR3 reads CASSVGAGGQTQHF. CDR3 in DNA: TGTGCCAGCAGTGTCGGTGCAGGAGGGCAGACCCAGCATTTT. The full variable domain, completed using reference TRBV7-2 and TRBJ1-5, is GAGVSQSPSNKVTEKGKDVELRCDPISGHTALYWYRQSLGQGLEFLIYFQGNSAPDKSGLPSDRFSAERTGGSVSTLTIQRTQQEDSAVYLCASSVGAGGQTQHFGDGTRLSIL.

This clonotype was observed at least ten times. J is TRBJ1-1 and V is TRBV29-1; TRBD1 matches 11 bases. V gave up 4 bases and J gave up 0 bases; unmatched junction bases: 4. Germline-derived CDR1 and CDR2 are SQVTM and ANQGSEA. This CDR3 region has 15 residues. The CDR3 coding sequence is TGCAGCGTTGGGACAGGGGGCTTTCTGAACACTGAAGCTTTCTTT. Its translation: CSVGTGGFLNTEAFF. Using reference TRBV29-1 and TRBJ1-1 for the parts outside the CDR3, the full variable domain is SAVISQKPSRDICQRGTSLTIQCQVDSQVTMMFWYRQQPGQSLTLIATANQGSEATYESGFVIDKFPISRPNLTFSTLTVSNMSPEDSSIYLCSVGTGGFLNTEAFFGQGTRLTVV.

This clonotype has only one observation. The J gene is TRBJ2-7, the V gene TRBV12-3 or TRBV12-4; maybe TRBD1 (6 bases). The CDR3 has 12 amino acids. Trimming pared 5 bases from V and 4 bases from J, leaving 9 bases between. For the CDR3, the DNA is TGTGCCAGCAGTACAGGGATGTACGAGCAGTACTTC. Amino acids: CASSTGMYEQYF.

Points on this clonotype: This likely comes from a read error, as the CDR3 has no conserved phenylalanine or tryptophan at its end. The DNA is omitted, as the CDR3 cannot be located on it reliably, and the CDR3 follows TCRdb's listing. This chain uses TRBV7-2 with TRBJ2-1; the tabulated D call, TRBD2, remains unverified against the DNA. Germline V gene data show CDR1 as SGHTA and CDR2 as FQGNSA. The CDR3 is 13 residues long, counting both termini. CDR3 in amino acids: CASSLSLRGTLLY.

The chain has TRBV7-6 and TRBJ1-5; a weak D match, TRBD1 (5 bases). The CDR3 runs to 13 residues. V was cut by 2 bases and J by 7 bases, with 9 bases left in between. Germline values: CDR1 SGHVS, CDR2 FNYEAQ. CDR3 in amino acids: CASSLRRGQPQHF. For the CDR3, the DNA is TGTGCCAGCAGCTTACGGAGGGGACAGCCCCAGCATTTT.

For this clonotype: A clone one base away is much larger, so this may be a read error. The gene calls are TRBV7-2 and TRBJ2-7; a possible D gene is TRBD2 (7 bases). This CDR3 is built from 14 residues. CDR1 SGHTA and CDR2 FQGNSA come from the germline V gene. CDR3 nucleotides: TGTGCCCGCAGCTTGAGGGGGGGCTCCTACGAGCAGTACTTC. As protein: CARSLRGGSYEQYF.

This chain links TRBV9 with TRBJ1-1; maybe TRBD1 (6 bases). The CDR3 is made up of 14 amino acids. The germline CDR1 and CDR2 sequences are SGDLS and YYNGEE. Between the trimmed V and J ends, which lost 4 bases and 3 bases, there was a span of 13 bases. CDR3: CASSTAGVDTEAFF. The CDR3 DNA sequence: TGTGCCAGCAGCACGGCAGGGGTCGACACTGAAGCTTTCTTT.

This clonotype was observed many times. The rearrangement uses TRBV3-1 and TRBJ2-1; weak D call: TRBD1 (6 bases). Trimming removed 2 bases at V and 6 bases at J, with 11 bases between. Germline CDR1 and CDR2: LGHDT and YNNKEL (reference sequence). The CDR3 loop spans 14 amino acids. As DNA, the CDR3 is TGTGCCAGCAGCCAAAGGGACACCTCCAATGAGCAGTTCTTC. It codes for CASSQRDTSNEQFF.

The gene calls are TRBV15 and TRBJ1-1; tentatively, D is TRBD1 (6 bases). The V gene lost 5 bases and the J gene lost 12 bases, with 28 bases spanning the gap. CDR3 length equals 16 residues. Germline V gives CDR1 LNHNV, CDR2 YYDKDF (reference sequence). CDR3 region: CATSVDWGGLNSKPFF. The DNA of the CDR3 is TGTGCCACCAGCGTAGATTGGGGGGGCCTCAACTCTAAACCTTTCTTT.

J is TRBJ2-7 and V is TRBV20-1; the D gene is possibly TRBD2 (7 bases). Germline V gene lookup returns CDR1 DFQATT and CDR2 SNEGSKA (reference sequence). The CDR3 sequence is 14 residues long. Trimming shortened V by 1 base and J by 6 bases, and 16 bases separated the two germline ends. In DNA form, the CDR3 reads TGCAGTGCTAGAGCTAGGGGGGGTCATGGCGAGCAGTACTTC. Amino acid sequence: CSARARGGHGEQYF.

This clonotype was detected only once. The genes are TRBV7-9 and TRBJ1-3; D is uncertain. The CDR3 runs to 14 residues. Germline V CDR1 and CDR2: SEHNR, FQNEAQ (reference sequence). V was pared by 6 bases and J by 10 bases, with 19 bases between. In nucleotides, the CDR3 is TGTGCCAGCAGTCGACGGCAGCTAGCGACTACCATATATTTT. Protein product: CASSRRQLATTIYF. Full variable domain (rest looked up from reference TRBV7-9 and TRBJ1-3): DTGVSQNPRHKITKRGQNVTFRCDPISEHNRLYWYRQTLGQGPEFLTYFQNEAQLEKSRLLSDRFSAERPKGSFSTLEIQRTEQGDSAMYLCASSRRQLATTIYFGEGSWLTVV.

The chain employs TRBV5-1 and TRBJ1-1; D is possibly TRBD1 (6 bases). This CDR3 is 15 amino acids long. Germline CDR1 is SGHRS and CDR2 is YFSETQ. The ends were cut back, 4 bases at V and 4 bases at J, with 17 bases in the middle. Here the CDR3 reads CASSQTTGTGTEAFF. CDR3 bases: TGCGCCAGCAGCCAGACGACAGGCACGGGCACTGAAGCTTTCTTT.

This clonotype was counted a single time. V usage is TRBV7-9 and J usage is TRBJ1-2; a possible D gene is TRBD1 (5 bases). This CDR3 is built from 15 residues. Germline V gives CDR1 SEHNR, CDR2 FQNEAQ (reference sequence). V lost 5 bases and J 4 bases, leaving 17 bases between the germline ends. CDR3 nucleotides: TGTGCCAGCAGCCTCAACTCCCGGGACGGCTATGGCTACACCTTC. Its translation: CASSLNSRDGYGYTF.

The CDR3 loop reads CASSFRQGDTGELFF. The CDR3 DNA reads TGTGCCAGCAGCTTCCGACAGGGGGACACCGGGGAGCTGTTTTTT. The chain has TRBV7-3 and TRBJ2-2; 9 bases agree with TRBD1. With 3 bases clipped from V and 3 bases from J, the junction kept 2 bases outside the gene matches. CDR3 length equals 15 residues. The germline gives CDR1 SGHTA, CDR2 FQGTGA.

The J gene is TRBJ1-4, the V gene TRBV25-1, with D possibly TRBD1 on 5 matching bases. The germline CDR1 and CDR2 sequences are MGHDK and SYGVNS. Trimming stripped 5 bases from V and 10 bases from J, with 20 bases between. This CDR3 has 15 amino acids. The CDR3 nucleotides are TGTGCCAGCAGTCCCCGGTTAGGGGAGCGGGGAAAACTGTTTTTT. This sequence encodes CASSPRLGERGKLFF.

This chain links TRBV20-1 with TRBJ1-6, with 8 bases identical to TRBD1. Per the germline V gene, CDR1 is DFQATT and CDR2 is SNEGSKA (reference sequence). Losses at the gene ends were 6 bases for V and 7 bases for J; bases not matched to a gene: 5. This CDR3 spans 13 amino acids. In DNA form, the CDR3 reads TGCAGTGCCACTTGGACAGGGAATTCACCCCTCCACTTT. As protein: CSATWTGNSPLHF.

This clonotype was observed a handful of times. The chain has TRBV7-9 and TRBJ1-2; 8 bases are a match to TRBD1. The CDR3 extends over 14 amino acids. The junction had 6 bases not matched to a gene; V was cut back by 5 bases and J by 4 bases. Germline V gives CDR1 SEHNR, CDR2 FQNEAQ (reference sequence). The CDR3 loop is CASSLTGEGYGYTF. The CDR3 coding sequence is TGTGCCAGCAGCCTGACAGGGGAGGGCTATGGCTACACCTTC.

The CDR3 DNA follows: TGTGCCACCAGCCTCTCCTGGGGGCAGTCCTACAATGAGCAGTTCTTC. Protein product: CATSLSWGQSYNEQFF. The chain uses TRBV15 and TRBJ2-1; weak D call: TRBD1 (6 bases). The CDR3 has 16 amino acids. V gave up 5 bases and J gave up 1 base, with 15 bases separating them. Germline CDR1 LNHNV, CDR2 YYDKDF (reference sequence).

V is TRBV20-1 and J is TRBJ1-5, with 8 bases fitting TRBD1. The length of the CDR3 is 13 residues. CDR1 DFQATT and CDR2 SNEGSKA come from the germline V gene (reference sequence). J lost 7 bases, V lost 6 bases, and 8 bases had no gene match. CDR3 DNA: TGCAGTGCGCCCAGGGGGCAGGAACAGCCCCAGCATTTT. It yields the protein CSAPRGQEQPQHF.

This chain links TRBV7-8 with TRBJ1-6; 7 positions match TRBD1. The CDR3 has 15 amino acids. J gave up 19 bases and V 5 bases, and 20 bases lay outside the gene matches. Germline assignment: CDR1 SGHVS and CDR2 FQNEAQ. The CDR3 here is CASSQGQGGNYEQHF. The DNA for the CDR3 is TGTGCCAGCAGCCAGGGGCAGGGGGGCAACTACGAGCAGCACTTT.

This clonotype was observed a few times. CDR3 DNA sequence: TGTGCCAGTAGACGACAGGGCCGCCCCGGCTACACCTTC. Its protein is CASRRQGRPGYTF. The chain links TRBV19 to TRBJ1-2; TRBD1 aligns across 7 bases. With V trimmed by 6 bases and J by 8 bases, 9 bases remained unmatched. The CDR3 has 13 amino acids. In germline, CDR1 is LNHDA, CDR2 SQIVND (reference sequence).

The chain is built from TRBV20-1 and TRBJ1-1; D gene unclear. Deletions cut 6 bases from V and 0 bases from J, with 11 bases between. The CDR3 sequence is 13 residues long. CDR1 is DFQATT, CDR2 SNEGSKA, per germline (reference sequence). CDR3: CSAGDGVNTEAFF. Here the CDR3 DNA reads TGCAGTGCGGGAGATGGGGTGAACACTGAAGCTTTCTTT.

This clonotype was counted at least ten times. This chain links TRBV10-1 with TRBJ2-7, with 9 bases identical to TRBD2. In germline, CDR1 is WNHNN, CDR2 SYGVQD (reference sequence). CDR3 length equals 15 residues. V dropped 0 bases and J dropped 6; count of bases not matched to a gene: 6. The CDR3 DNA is TGCGCCAGCAGTGAGTCCGGCGGGGGGGCCCGCGAGCAGTACTTC. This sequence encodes CASSESGGGAREQYF.

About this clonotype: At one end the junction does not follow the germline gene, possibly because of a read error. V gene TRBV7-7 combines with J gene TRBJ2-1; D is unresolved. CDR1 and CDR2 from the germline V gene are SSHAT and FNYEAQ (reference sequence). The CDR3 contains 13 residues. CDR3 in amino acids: CASSRSPNNEQFF. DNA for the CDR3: TGTGCTAGCAGCCGATCGCCCAACAATGAGCAGTTCTTC.

CDR3 in DNA: TGCGCCAGCAGCCCTAAGGGGGGGGACGACTACACCTTC. Its translation is CASSPKGGDDYTF. The chain links TRBV5-1 to TRBJ1-2; the D gene is possibly TRBD1 (6 bases). The CDR3 covers 13 residues. Trimming pared 4 bases from V and 10 bases from J, leaving 17 bases between. Germline CDR1 reads SGHRS; CDR2 reads YFSETQ.